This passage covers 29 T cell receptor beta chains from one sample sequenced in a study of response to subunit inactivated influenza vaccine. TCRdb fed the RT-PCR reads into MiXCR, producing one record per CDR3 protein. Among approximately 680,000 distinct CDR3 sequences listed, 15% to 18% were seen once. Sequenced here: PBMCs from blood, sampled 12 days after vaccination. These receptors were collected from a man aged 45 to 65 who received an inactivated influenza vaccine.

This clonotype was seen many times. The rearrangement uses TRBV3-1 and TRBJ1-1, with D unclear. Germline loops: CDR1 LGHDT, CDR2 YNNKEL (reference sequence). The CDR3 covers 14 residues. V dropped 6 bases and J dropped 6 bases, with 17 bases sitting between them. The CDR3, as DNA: TGTGCCAGCAGGTCCAGTGCCGGGTACTCTGAAGCTTTCTTT. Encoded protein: CASRSSAGYSEAFF.

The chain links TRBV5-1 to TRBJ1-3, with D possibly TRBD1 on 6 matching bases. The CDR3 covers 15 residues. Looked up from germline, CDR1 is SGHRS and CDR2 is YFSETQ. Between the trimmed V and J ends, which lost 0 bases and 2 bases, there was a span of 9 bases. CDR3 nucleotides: TGCGCCAGCAGCTTGGGACAGGCCGCTGGAAACACCATATATTTT. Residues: CASSLGQAAGNTIYF. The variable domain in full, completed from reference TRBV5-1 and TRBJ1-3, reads KAGVTQTPRYLIKTRGQQVTLSCSPISGHRSVSWYQQTPGQGLQFLFEYFSETQRNKGNFPGRFSGRQFSNSRSEMNVSTLELGDSALYLCASSLGQAAGNTIYFGEGSWLTVV.

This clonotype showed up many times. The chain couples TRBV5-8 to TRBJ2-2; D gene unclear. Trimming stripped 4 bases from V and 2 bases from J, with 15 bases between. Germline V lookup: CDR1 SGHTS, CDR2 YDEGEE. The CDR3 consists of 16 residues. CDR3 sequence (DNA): TGTGCCAGCAGCCCCCCTAGGAGTCTAAACACCGGGGAGCTGTTTTTT. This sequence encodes CASSPPRSLNTGELFF.

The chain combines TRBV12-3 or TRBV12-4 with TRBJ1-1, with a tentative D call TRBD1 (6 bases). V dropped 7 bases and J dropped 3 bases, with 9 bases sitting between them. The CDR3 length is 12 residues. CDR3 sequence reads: CASITGYTEAFF. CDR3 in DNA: TGTGCCAGCATTACAGGGTACACTGAAGCTTTCTTT.

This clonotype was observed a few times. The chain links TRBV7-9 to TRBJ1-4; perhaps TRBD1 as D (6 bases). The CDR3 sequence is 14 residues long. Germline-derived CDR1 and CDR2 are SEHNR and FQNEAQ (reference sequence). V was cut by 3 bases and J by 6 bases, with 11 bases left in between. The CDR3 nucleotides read TGTGCCAGCAGCTTTGGGGGCGGGGATGAAAAACTGTTTTTT. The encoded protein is CASSFGGGDEKLFF.

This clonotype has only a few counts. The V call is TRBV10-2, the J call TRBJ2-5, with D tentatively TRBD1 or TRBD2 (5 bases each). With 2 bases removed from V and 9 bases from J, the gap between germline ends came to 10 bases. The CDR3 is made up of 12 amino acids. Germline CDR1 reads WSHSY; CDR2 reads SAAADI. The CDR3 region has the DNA TGCGCCAGCAGTGAGGGCCTGGGGGCCCAGTACTTC. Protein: CASSEGLGAQYF.

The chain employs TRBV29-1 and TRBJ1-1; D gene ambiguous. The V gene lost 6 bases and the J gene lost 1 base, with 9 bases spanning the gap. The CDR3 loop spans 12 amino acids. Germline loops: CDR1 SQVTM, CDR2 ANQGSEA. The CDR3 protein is CSVAPENTEAFF. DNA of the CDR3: TGCAGCGTCGCCCCAGAGAACACTGAAGCTTTCTTT.

CDR3 sequence (DNA): TGCAGTGCTAGGGTAACGGTCGGAGTCCAAGAGACCCAGTACTTC. The encoded protein is CSARVTVGVQETQYF. This chain links TRBV20-1 with TRBJ2-5; no reliable D call. The germline V gene has CDR1 DFQATT and CDR2 SNEGSKA (reference sequence). The CDR3 is 15 residues long. Trimming took 3 bases from V and 1 from J, leaving 15 bases between them.

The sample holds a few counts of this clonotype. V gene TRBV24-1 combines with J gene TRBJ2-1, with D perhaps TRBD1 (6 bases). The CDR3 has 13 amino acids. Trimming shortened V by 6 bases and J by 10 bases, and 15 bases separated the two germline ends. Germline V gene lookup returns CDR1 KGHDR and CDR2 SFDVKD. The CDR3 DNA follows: TGTGCCACCAGTCACTCTGGGGGCAACGAGCAGTTCTTC. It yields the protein CATSHSGGNEQFF.

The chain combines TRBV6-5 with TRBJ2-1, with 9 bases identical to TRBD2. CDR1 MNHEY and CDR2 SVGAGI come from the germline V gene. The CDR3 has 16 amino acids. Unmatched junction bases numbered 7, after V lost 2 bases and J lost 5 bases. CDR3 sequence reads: CASSYRAGGPHNEQFF. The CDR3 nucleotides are TGTGCCAGCAGTTACAGGGCGGGGGGGCCTCACAATGAGCAGTTCTTC.

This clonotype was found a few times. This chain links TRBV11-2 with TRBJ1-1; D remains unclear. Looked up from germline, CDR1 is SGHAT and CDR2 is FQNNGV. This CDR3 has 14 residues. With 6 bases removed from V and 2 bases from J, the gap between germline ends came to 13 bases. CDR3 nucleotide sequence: TGTGCCAGCAGTTTACTCGAGGGAAACACTGAAGCTTTCTTT. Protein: CASSLLEGNTEAFF.

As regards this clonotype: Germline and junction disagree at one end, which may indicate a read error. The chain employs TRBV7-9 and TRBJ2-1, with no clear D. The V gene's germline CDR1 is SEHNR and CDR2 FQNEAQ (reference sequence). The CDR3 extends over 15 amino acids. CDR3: CARSLGDAVGVEQFF. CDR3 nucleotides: TGTGCCAGGAGCTTAGGTGATGCCGTTGGTGTTGAGCAGTTCTTC.

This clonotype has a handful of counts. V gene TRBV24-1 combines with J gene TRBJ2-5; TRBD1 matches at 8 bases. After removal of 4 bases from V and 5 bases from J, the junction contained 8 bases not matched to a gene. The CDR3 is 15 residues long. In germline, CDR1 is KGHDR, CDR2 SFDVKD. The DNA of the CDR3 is TGTGCCACCAGTGAACCGACAGGGGCGCAGGAGACCCAGTACTTC. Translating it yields CATSEPTGAQETQYF.

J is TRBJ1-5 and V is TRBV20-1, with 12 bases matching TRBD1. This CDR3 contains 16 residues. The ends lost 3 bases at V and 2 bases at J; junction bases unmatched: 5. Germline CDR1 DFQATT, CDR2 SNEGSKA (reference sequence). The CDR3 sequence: CSASLGQGAGNQPQHF. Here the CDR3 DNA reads TGCAGTGCTAGTTTGGGACAGGGGGCAGGCAATCAGCCCCAGCATTTT.

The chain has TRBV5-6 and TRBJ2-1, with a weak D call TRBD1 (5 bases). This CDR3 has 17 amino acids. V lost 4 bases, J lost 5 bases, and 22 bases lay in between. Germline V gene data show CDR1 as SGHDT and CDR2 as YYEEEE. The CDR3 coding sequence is TGTGCCAGCAGCACATACCTTAGCAGGGAACGCAACAATGAGCAGTTCTTC. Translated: CASSTYLSRERNNEQFF.

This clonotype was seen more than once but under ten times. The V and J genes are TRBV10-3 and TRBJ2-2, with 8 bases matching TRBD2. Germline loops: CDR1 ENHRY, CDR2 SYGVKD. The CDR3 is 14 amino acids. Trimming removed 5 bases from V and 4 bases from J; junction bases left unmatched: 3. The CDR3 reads CAISNGGGTGELFF. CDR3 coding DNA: TGTGCCATCAGTAACGGGGGGGGCACCGGGGAGCTGTTTTTT.

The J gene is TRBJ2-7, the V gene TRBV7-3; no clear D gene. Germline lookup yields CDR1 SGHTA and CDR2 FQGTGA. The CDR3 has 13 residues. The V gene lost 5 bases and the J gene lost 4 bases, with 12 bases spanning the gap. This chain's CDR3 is CASSIRPQYEQYF. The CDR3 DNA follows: TGTGCCAGCAGCATCCGTCCCCAGTACGAGCAGTACTTC.

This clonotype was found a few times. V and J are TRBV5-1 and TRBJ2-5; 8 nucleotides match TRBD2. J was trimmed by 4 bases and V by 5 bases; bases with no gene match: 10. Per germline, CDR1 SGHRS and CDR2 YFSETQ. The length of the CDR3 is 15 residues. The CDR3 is CASRNRREGGETQYF. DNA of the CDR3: TGCGCCAGCAGAAACCGACGGGAGGGAGGAGAGACCCAGTACTTC.

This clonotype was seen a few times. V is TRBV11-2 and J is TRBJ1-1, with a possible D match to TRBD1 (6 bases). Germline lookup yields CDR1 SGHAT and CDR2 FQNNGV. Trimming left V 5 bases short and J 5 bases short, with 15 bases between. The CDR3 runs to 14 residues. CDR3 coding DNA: TGTGCCAGCAGCACAAATGGGGGGCAGACTGAAGCTTTCTTT. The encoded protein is CASSTNGGQTEAFF.

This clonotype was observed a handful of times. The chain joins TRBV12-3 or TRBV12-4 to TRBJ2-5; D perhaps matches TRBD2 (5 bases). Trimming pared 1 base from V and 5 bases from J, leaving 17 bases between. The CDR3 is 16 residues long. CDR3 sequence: CASSLVGRPSRETQYF. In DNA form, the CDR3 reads TGTGCCAGCAGTTTAGTTGGGAGACCAAGTCGGGAGACCCAGTACTTC.

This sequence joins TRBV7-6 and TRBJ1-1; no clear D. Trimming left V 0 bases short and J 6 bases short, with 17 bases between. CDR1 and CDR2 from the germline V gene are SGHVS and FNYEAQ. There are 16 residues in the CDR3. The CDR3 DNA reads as TGTGCCAGCAGCTTAGCCCCGTACAGCACCCAACCTGAAGCTTTCTTT. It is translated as CASSLAPYSTQPEAFF.

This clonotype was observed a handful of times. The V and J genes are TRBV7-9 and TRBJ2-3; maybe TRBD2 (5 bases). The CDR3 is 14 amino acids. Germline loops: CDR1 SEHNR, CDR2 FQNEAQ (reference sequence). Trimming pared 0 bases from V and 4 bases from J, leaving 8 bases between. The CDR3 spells CASSLAGSADTQYF. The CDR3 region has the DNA TGTGCCAGCAGCTTAGCAGGGAGCGCAGATACGCAGTATTTT.

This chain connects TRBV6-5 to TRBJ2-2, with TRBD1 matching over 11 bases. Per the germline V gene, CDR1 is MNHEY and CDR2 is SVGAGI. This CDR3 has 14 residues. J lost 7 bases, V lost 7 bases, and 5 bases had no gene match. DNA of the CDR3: TGTGCCAGCAAAGGACAGGGGGCAGTCGGGGAGCTGTTTTTT. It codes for CASKGQGAVGELFF.

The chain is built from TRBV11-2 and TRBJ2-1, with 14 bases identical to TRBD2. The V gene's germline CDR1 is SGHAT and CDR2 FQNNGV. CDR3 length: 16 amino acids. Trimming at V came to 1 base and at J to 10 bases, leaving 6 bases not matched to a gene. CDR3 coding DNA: TGTGCCAGCAGCTTAGGACTAGCGGGAGGGGGACAGGAGCAGTTCTTC. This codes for CASSLGLAGGGQEQFF. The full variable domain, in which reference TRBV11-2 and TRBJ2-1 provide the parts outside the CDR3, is EAGVAQSPRYKIIEKRQSVAFWCNPISGHATLYWYQQILGQGPKLLIQFQNNGVVDDSQLPKDRFSAERLKGVDSTLKIQPAKLEDSAVYLCASSLGLAGGGQEQFFGPGTRLTVL.

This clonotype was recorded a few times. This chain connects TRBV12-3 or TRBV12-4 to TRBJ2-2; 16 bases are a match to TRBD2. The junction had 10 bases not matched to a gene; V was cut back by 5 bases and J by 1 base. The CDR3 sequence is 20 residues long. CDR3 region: CASSPLLGLAGGLNTGELFF. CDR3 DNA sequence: TGTGCCAGCAGTCCCCTCCTGGGACTAGCGGGGGGGCTGAACACCGGGGAGCTGTTTTTT.

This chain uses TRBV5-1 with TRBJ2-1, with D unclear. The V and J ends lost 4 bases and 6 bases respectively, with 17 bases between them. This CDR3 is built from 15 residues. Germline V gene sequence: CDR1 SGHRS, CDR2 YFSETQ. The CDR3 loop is CASSPTPRLFNEQFF. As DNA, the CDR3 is TGCGCCAGCAGCCCGACCCCTCGACTTTTCAATGAGCAGTTCTTC. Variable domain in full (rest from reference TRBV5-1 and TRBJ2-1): KAGVTQTPRYLIKTRGQQVTLSCSPISGHRSVSWYQQTPGQGLQFLFEYFSETQRNKGNFPGRFSGRQFSNSRSEMNVSTLELGDSALYLCASSPTPRLFNEQFFGPGTRLTVL.

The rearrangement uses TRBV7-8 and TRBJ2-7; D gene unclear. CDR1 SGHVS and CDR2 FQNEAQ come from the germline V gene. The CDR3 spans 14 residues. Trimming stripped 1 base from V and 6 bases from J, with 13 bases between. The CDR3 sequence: CASSLGTAGREQYF. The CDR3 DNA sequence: TGTGCCAGCAGCTTAGGGACGGCAGGACGCGAGCAGTACTTC.

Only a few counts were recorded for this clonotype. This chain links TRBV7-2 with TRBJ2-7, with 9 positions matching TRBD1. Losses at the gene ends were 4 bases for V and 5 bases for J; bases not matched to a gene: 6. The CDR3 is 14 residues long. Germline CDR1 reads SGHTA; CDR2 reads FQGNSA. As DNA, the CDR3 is TGTGCCAGCAGCTCTAGGACAGGGGCCGACGAGCAGTACTTC. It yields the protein CASSSRTGADEQYF.

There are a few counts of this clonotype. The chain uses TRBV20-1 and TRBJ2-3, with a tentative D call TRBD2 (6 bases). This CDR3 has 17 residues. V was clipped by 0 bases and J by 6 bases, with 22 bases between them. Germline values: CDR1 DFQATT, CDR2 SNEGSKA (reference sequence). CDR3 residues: CSARDRTGGGRGDTQYF. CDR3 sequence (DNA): TGCAGTGCTAGAGATCGAACCGGTGGAGGGCGTGGTGATACGCAGTATTTT.